Presented here are 18 T cell receptor beta chains from one specimen sequenced in a study of blood T cell repertoires in COVID-19. Assay: immunoSEQ multiplex PCR; the TCRdb copy retains only in-frame clones and omits some. This table has under 200,000 clones, about 85% appearing once. Input material: peripheral blood. Receptors were obtained from a woman older than 75 with acute or convalescent COVID-19.

This chain joins TRBV3-1 (or the pseudogene TRBV3-2) and TRBJ1-4, with a tentative D call TRBD1 (6 bases). The CDR3 totals 13 residues. V dropped 5 bases and J dropped 8 bases, with 12 bases sitting between them. The V gene's germline CDR1 is LGHDT and CDR2 YNNKEL (reference sequence). The CDR3: CASSIRGDEKLFF. The CDR3, as DNA: TGTGCCAGCAGCATCAGGGGAGACGAAAAACTGTTTTTT.

This chain links TRBV5-1 with TRBJ1-1, with 7 bases fitting TRBD1. This CDR3 region has 15 residues. CDR1 and CDR2 (germline): SGHRS, YFSETQ. The V gene end was trimmed by 3 bases and the J gene end by 4 bases; junction bases not matched to a gene: 9. CDR3 bases: TGCGCCAGCAGCTCCCTGAGGGGGCGGGCCACTGAAGCTTTCTTT. Amino acid sequence: CASSSLRGRATEAFF. Filled out from reference TRBV5-1 and TRBJ1-1, the complete variable domain reads KAGVTQTPRYLIKTRGQQVTLSCSPISGHRSVSWYQQTPGQGLQFLFEYFSETQRNKGNFPGRFSGRQFSNSRSEMNVSTLELGDSALYLCASSSLRGRATEAFFGQGTRLTVV.

CDR3 sequence: CASSEAEGTAQHF. In nucleotides, the CDR3 is TGTGCCAGCAGTGAAGCAGAGGGCACGGCCCAGCATTTT. This rearrangement joins TRBV6-1 to TRBJ1-5; D unresolved. The V end lost 0 bases, the J end lost 11 bases, and 11 bases lay between the germline ends. CDR1 is MNHNS, CDR2 SASEGT, per germline. The CDR3 sequence is 13 residues long.

This sequence joins TRBV12-5 and TRBJ1-2; 8 bases line up with TRBD1. The CDR3 loop spans 16 amino acids. Germline V gene sequence: CDR1 LGHNT, CDR2 FRNRAP. J was trimmed by 1 base and V by 5 bases; bases with no gene match: 9. Written as DNA, the CDR3 is TGTGCTAGTGGTCCTCCTGGACAGGGTCGTAACTATGGCTACACCTTC. It specifies CASGPPGQGRNYGYTF.

CDR3 nucleotide sequence: TGTGCCAGCGGGGGGGCTAGCGGGACGTTCAATGAGCAGTTCTTC. Its protein product is CASGGASGTFNEQFF. V and J are TRBV7-9 and TRBJ2-1; 9 nucleotides match TRBD2. Germline V gene lookup returns CDR1 SEHNR and CDR2 FQNEAQ (reference sequence). This CDR3 comprises 15 residues. Germline trimming cut 8 bases from V and 6 bases from J; bases unmatched to any gene: 11.

This clone was counted ten times or more. The chain joins TRBV4-1 to TRBJ2-7, with D maybe TRBD2 (6 bases). V was clipped by 0 bases and J by 8 bases, with 11 bases between them. The CDR3 consists of 13 residues. Germline CDR1 is MGHRA and CDR2 is YSYEKL. The CDR3 bases are TGCGCCAGCAGCCAAGATCCGCGGGGACAGCAGTACTTC. Protein product: CASSQDPRGQQYF.

CDR3 bases: TGCGCCAGCAGCTTGCCCCCACAGGGGGCATCCGAGCAGTACTTC. This sequence encodes CASSLPPQGASEQYF. J is TRBJ2-7 and V is TRBV5-1; TRBD1 matches 9 bases. CDR1 and CDR2 from the germline V gene are SGHRS and YFSETQ. This CDR3 has 15 residues. V was clipped by 1 base and J by 6 bases; unmatched bases: 8.

The rearrangement uses TRBV6-5 and TRBJ1-4; a weak D match, TRBD1 (5 bases). CDR1 MNHEY and CDR2 SVGAGI come from the germline V gene. Trimming took 9 bases from V and 8 from J, leaving 16 bases between them. The CDR3 length is 13 residues. This CDR3 is CASSTGPPEKLFF. In nucleotides, the CDR3 is TGTGCCAGTTCAACAGGCCCCCCGGAAAAACTGTTTTTT.

A remark on this clone: This sample also contains other DNA sequences that code for the same CDR3. The gene calls are TRBV7-9 and TRBJ2-7; D unresolved. This CDR3 is built from 12 residues. From germline, CDR1 is SEHNR and CDR2 FQNEAQ (reference sequence). The V end was cut by 5 bases, the J end by 3 bases, with 8 bases between. The CDR3 region is CASSPSSYEQYF. CDR3 sequence (DNA): TGTGCCAGCAGCCCCTCTAGCTACGAGCAGTACTTC.

The sample holds many counts of this clone. The rearrangement uses TRBV30 and TRBJ2-7; 12 nucleotides align to TRBD2. Germline values: CDR1 GTSNPN, CDR2 SVGIG (reference sequence). V lost 1 base to trimming and J lost 3 bases; unmatched junction nucleotides: 4. The CDR3 extends over 15 amino acids. The CDR3 DNA sequence: TGTGCCTGGAGTGCTGGACTAGCGGGACTCTACGAGCAGTACTTC. It is translated as CAWSAGLAGLYEQYF. Supplemented by reference TRBV30 and TRBJ2-7, the full variable domain reads SQTIHQWPATLVQPVGSPLSLECTVEGTSNPNLYWYRQAAGRGLQLLFYSVGIGQISSEVPQNLSASRPQDRQFILSSKKLLLSDSGFYLCAWSAGLAGLYEQYFGPGTRLTVT.

The J gene is TRBJ2-1, the V gene TRBV4-1; possibly TRBD1 for D (6 bases). This CDR3 spans 14 amino acids. The V gene's germline CDR1 is MGHRA and CDR2 YSYEKL. V was clipped by 4 bases and J by 6 bases, with 13 bases between them. The CDR3: CASSLSGVGNEQFF. CDR3 coding DNA: TGCGCCAGCAGCCTTTCAGGGGTAGGCAATGAGCAGTTCTTC.

J is TRBJ2-5 and V is TRBV19; a possible D gene is TRBD1 (5 bases). This CDR3 spans 13 amino acids. The V gene lost 4 bases and the J gene lost 5 bases, with 11 bases spanning the gap. Germline CDR1 reads LNHDA; CDR2 reads SQIVND (reference sequence). The CDR3 DNA is TGTGCCAGTAGTAGGGGCGCGAGGGAGACCCAGTACTTC. Translated, it gives CASSRGARETQYF.

The genes are TRBV6-5 and TRBJ2-2; TRBD2 might be the D (5 bases). CDR1 and CDR2 (germline): MNHEY, SVGAGI. This CDR3 contains 16 residues. V dropped 0 bases and J dropped 0 bases, with 8 bases sitting between them. The CDR3 is CASSYSTGANTGELFF. For the CDR3, the DNA is TGTGCCAGCAGTTACTCGACCGGGGCGAACACCGGGGAGCTGTTTTTT.

The chain couples TRBV19 to TRBJ1-1, with D perhaps TRBD1 (5 bases). The V end lost 3 bases, the J end lost 7 bases, and 18 bases lay between the germline ends. CDR3 size: 15 residues. CDR1 LNHDA and CDR2 SQIVND come from the germline V gene (reference sequence). This CDR3 reads CASSMRREGVGEAFF. In nucleotides, the CDR3 is TGTGCCAGTAGTATGAGGAGGGAAGGGGTGGGTGAAGCTTTCTTT.

The chain recombines TRBV2 with TRBJ2-6; TRBD2 agrees at 9 bases. Germline lookup yields CDR1 SNHLY and CDR2 FYNNEI. Trimming cost V 6 bases and J 0 bases; bases outside gene matches: 12. There are 19 residues in the CDR3. CDR3 region: CASRGLTSGLISGANVLTF. The CDR3 DNA reads as TGTGCCAGCAGGGGGCTTACTAGCGGGCTAATCTCTGGGGCCAACGTCCTGACTTTC.

V and J are TRBV5-1 and TRBJ2-7; TRBD1 matches at 8 bases. The CDR3 runs 14 residues. The V gene's germline CDR1 is SGHRS and CDR2 YFSETQ. V was clipped by 3 bases and J by 5 bases; unmatched bases: 7. CDR3 DNA: TGCGCCAGCAGCTGGACAGGGCGCGAGGACGAGCAGTACTTC. As protein: CASSWTGREDEQYF. The entire variable domain, with the rest obtained from reference TRBV5-1 and TRBJ2-7, is as follows: KAGVTQTPRYLIKTRGQQVTLSCSPISGHRSVSWYQQTPGQGLQFLFEYFSETQRNKGNFPGRFSGRQFSNSRSEMNVSTLELGDSALYLCASSWTGREDEQYFGPGTRLTVT.

The chain joins TRBV29-1 to TRBJ1-2; the D is unclear. V gave up 4 bases and J gave up 6 bases, with 9 bases separating them. The CDR3 contains 11 residues. CDR1 SQVTM and CDR2 ANQGSEA come from the germline V gene. Here the CDR3 reads CSVAGSDGYTF. CDR3 nucleotide sequence: TGCAGCGTTGCGGGTTCTGATGGCTACACCTTC.

The chain combines TRBV20-1 with TRBJ1-3; D not resolved. Germline V gene lookup returns CDR1 DFQATT and CDR2 SNEGSKA (reference sequence). This CDR3 is built from 11 residues. V was trimmed by 5 bases and J by 4 bases, leaving 6 bases between them. CDR3 loop: CSAQSGNTIYF. As DNA, the CDR3 is TGCAGTGCTCAGTCCGGAAACACCATATATTTT.